What follows are 20 T cell receptor beta chains derived from one specimen sequenced in a study of T cell repertoires in cytomegalovirus infection. TCRdb analysed the reads with MiXCR anew, one entry per CDR3 protein. Of 200,000 or so distinct CDR3 sequences in the sample, 28% were seen once. Sample: PBMCs. The receptors come from a human donor in good health (CMV status not recorded). Some clones in this sample may be carry-over from other donors' samples.

The J gene is TRBJ1-5, the V gene TRBV7-2, with D possibly being TRBD1 (5 bases). Trimming took 6 bases from V and 0 from J, leaving 15 bases between them. This CDR3 spans 16 amino acids. The germline V gene encodes CDR1 SGHTA and CDR2 FQGNSA. The CDR3, as DNA: TGTGCCAGCAGTCAAGGGGTCCCTTATAGCAATCAGCCCCAGCATTTT. Translating it yields CASSQGVPYSNQPQHF.

The V call is TRBV19, the J call TRBJ2-2; 8 bases fit TRBD1. V trimming: 8 bases; J trimming: 1 base; junction bases outside the gene matches: 3. CDR3 length: 14 residues. Germline CDR1 and CDR2: LNHDA and SQIVND (reference sequence). Written as DNA, the CDR3 is TGTGCCAGTCTTGACAGGGGGAACACCGGGGAGCTGTTTTTT. This sequence encodes CASLDRGNTGELFF.

This clonotype appeared many times. The CDR3 reads CASSGQGTRGYYEQYF. CDR3 in DNA: TGTGCCAGCAGTGGACAGGGTACGCGCGGATACTACGAGCAGTACTTC. This chain connects TRBV12-3 or TRBV12-4 to TRBJ2-7, with 8 bases lining up with TRBD1. This CDR3 spans 16 amino acids. The J segment lost 3 bases and the V segment lost 5 bases, leaving 12 bases of the junction unmatched.

The chain combines TRBV27 with TRBJ1-2; D is possibly TRBD1 (6 bases). This CDR3 is built from 17 residues. CDR1 is MNHEY, CDR2 SMNVEV, per germline (reference sequence). The ends were cut back, 6 bases at V and 1 base at J, with 21 bases in the middle. CDR3 region: CASSLAAGGGYNYGYTF. CDR3 coding DNA: TGTGCCAGCAGCCTGGCCGCGGGGGGCGGATATAACTATGGCTACACCTTC.

The chain combines TRBV2 with TRBJ1-3; D call uncertain. Germline loops: CDR1 SNHLY, CDR2 FYNNEI. The CDR3 covers 15 residues. V gave up 6 bases and J gave up 0 bases, with 12 bases separating them. CDR3 sequence: CASRVAGVSGNTIYF. The CDR3, as DNA: TGTGCCAGCAGGGTAGCAGGAGTCTCTGGAAACACCATATATTTT. Using reference TRBV2 and TRBJ1-3 for the parts outside the CDR3, the full variable domain is EPEVTQTPSHQVTQMGQEVILRCVPISNHLYFYWYRQILGQKVEFLVSFYNNEISEKSEIFDDQFSVERPDGSNFTLKIRSTKLEDSAMYFCASRVAGVSGNTIYFGEGSWLTVV.

The chain recombines TRBV20-1 with TRBJ2-5; the match to TRBD2 covers 9 bases. V gave up 4 bases and J gave up 5 bases; unmatched junction bases: 11. The CDR3 covers 15 residues. Looked up from germline, CDR1 is DFQATT and CDR2 is SNEGSKA (reference sequence). The CDR3 coding sequence is TGCAGTGCTACGCTTCTAGCGGGGTTCGTGGAGACCCAGTACTTC. Protein product: CSATLLAGFVETQYF.

CDR3 sequence: CASSYLLTGQPNQPQHF. The CDR3 nucleotides are TGTGCCAGCAGTTACTTGCTGACGGGGCAACCCAATCAGCCCCAGCATTTT. This chain joins TRBV6-2 or TRBV6-3 and TRBJ1-5; TRBD1 is a possible D gene (5 bases). Looked up from germline, CDR1 is MNHEY and CDR2 is SVGEGT. This CDR3 is built from 17 residues. V lost 1 base and J lost 3, with 16 bases in between.

The chain combines TRBV19 with TRBJ2-7; 7 bases are a match to TRBD2. CDR3 length: 13 residues. CDR1 and CDR2 (germline): LNHDA, SQIVND (reference sequence). V lost 3 bases to trimming and J lost 3 bases; unmatched junction nucleotides: 2. The CDR3 DNA sequence: TGTGCCAGTAGTATCGGACTAGTCTACGAGCAGTACTTC. Translated, it gives CASSIGLVYEQYF. Full variable domain (remainder filled in from reference TRBV19 and TRBJ2-7): DGGITQSPKYLFRKEGQNVTLSCEQNLNHDAMYWYRQDPGQGLRLIYYSQIVNDFQKGDIAEGYSVSREKKESFPLTVTSAQKNPTAFYLCASSIGLVYEQYFGPGTRLTVT.

There are a few counts of this clonotype. This sequence joins TRBV5-1 and TRBJ2-5; TRBD2 aligns across 10 bases. The junction had 14 bases not matched to a gene; V was cut back by 4 bases and J by 2 bases. The germline V gene encodes CDR1 SGHRS and CDR2 YFSETQ. There are 18 residues in the CDR3. The CDR3 DNA follows: TGCGCCAGCAGCCCGGGCCTAGCGGGGGCCCGTTGGCAAGAGACCCAGTACTTC. Its translation is CASSPGLAGARWQETQYF. Full variable domain (rest looked up from reference TRBV5-1 and TRBJ2-5): KAGVTQTPRYLIKTRGQQVTLSCSPISGHRSVSWYQQTPGQGLQFLFEYFSETQRNKGNFPGRFSGRQFSNSRSEMNVSTLELGDSALYLCASSPGLAGARWQETQYFGPGTRLLVL.

This clonotype was counted a few times. This sequence joins TRBV7-8 and TRBJ1-5; D is possibly TRBD1 (5 bases). The V gene lost 6 bases and the J gene lost 2 bases, with 11 bases spanning the gap. The CDR3 consists of 14 residues. CDR1 is SGHVS, CDR2 FQNEAQ, per germline. CDR3 in amino acids: CASSQGMGNQPQHF. The CDR3 DNA reads as TGTGCCAGCAGTCAGGGAATGGGCAATCAGCCCCAGCATTTT.

V is TRBV7-6 and J is TRBJ2-3; D not certain. Trimming pared 1 base from V and 0 bases from J, leaving 11 bases between. The CDR3 loop spans 16 amino acids. The germline V gene has CDR1 SGHVS and CDR2 FNYEAQ. The CDR3, as DNA: TGTGCCAGCAGCTTAGTCGTCAGCCAGAGCACAGATACGCAGTATTTT. Protein: CASSLVVSQSTDTQYF.

This clonotype was recorded only once. This chain connects TRBV25-1 to TRBJ2-1; no clear D. Looked up from germline, CDR1 is MGHDK and CDR2 is SYGVNS. V was trimmed by 6 bases and J by 10 bases, leaving 10 bases between them. The length of the CDR3 is 11 residues. DNA for the CDR3: TGTGCCAGCAGCATACCTGGGGAGCAGTTCTTC. Protein: CASSIPGEQFF.

This clonotype was detected ten times or more. The V call is TRBV7-2, the J call TRBJ2-3, with 8 bases matching TRBD1. V was clipped by 2 bases and J by 2 bases; unmatched bases: 9. The germline gives CDR1 SGHTA, CDR2 FQGNSA. The CDR3 is 17 amino acids. CDR3 in DNA: TGTGCCAGCAGCTTACTCGGACAGGGAGTCCTCACAGATACGCAGTATTTT. Amino acids: CASSLLGQGVLTDTQYF. Filled out from reference TRBV7-2 and TRBJ2-3, the complete variable domain reads GAGVSQSPSNKVTEKGKDVELRCDPISGHTALYWYRQSLGQGLEFLIYFQGNSAPDKSGLPSDRFSAERTGGSVSTLTIQRTQQEDSAVYLCASSLLGQGVLTDTQYFGPGTRLTVL.

This clonotype has only a few counts. V gene TRBV9 combines with J gene TRBJ2-7; 9 bases are a match to TRBD1. Germline loops: CDR1 SGDLS, CDR2 YYNGEE. The junction had 10 bases not matched to a gene; V was cut back by 4 bases and J by 5 bases. This CDR3 has 15 amino acids. This CDR3 is CASSTGQGMSNEQYF. In DNA form, the CDR3 reads TGTGCCAGCAGCACAGGACAGGGGATGTCCAACGAGCAGTACTTC.

This clonotype has more than one count but fewer than ten. The chain couples TRBV6-2 or TRBV6-3 to TRBJ2-7; D is unclear. The ends were cut back, 6 bases at V and 0 bases at J, with 12 bases in the middle. Germline-derived CDR1 and CDR2 are MNHEY and SVGEGT. The CDR3 covers 14 residues. The CDR3 nucleotides read TGTGCCAGCAGGCCGGACGGCATCTCCTACGAGCAGTACTTC. Translation gives CASRPDGISYEQYF.

This clonotype has only a few counts. The chain has TRBV7-3 and TRBJ2-2; 10 bases align to TRBD1. Trimming at V came to 1 base and at J to 5 bases, leaving 4 bases not matched to a gene. This CDR3 comprises 16 residues. CDR1 is SGHTA, CDR2 FQGTGA, per germline. DNA for the CDR3: TGTGCCAGCAGCTTAATGGGACAGGGGACGACCGGGGAGCTGTTTTTT. Amino acid sequence: CASSLMGQGTTGELFF. Filled out from reference TRBV7-3 and TRBJ2-2, the complete variable domain reads GAGVSQTPSNKVTEKGKYVELRCDPISGHTALYWYRQSLGQGPEFLIYFQGTGAADDSGLPNDRFFAVRPEGSVSTLKIQRTERGDSAVYLCASSLMGQGTTGELFFGEGSRLTVL.

This clonotype was observed a single time. V is TRBV11-3 and J is TRBJ1-1; D perhaps matches TRBD1 (6 bases). CDR1 SGHNT and CDR2 YENEEA come from the germline V gene. The V end lost 5 bases, the J end lost 5 bases, and 15 bases lay between the germline ends. The CDR3 extends over 14 amino acids. This CDR3 reads CASSPGGGATEAFF. CDR3 coding DNA: TGTGCCAGCAGCCCCGGGGGGGGCGCGACTGAAGCTTTCTTT. Complete variable domain (other parts from reference TRBV11-3 and TRBJ1-1): EAGVVQSPRYKIIEKKQPVAFWCNPISGHNTLYWYLQNLGQGPELLIRYENEEAVDDSQLPKDRFSAERLKGVDSTLKIQPAELGDSAVYLCASSPGGGATEAFFGQGTRLTVV.

This clonotype was recorded a few times. The V and J genes are TRBV15 and TRBJ1-2, with D possibly matching TRBD1 (6 bases). V dropped 0 bases and J dropped 3 bases, with 8 bases sitting between them. The germline V gene has CDR1 LNHNV and CDR2 YYDKDF (reference sequence). This CDR3 contains 14 residues. The CDR3 loop is CATSREGADYGYTF. The CDR3 region has the DNA TGTGCCACCAGCAGAGAGGGGGCAGACTATGGCTACACCTTC.

The gene calls are TRBV5-6 and TRBJ2-1; 10 bases fit TRBD1. Germline CDR1 reads SGHDT; CDR2 reads YYEEEE. Unmatched junction bases numbered 5, after V lost 2 bases and J lost 9 bases. The CDR3 is 14 residues long. CDR3 loop: CASSLGTGAGEQFF. CDR3 coding DNA: TGTGCCAGCAGCTTAGGGACAGGGGCTGGTGAGCAGTTCTTC.

The V gene is TRBV20-1, the J gene TRBJ1-1; weak D call: TRBD1 (6 bases). Trimming pared 5 bases from V and 5 bases from J, leaving 12 bases between. The CDR3 is 12 amino acids. In germline, CDR1 is DFQATT, CDR2 SNEGSKA (reference sequence). CDR3 protein: CSAGGGQTEAFF. The CDR3 DNA sequence: TGCAGTGCTGGTGGGGGGCAGACTGAAGCTTTCTTT.